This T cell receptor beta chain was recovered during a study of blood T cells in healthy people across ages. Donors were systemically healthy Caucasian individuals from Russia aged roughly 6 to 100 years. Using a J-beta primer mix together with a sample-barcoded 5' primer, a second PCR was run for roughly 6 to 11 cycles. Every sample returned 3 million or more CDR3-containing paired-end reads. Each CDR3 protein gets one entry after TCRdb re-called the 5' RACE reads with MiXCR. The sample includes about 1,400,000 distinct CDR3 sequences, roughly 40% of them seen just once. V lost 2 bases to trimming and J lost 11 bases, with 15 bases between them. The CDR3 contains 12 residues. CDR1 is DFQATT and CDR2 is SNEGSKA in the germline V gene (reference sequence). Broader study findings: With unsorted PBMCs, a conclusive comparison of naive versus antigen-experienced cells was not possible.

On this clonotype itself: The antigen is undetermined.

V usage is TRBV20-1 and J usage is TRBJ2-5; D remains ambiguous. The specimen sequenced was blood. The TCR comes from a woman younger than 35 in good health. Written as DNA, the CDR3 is TGCAGTGCTAGACCCAGGAGCAATGAGCAGTACTTC. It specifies CSARPRSNEQYF.